The present entry profiles one T cell receptor (beta chain) with its context. This sample is part of a study of blood T cell repertoires in COVID-19. Study-wide background: Some COVID-19 samples were acute and others convalescent; all came from the United States, Italy and Spain. PBMCs, B-cell-depleted T cells, or T cells were the source of the cDNA or gDNA that made up the material.

In germline, CDR1 is SGHAT, CDR2 FQDESV (reference sequence). The CDR3 consists of 15 residues. V was trimmed by 2 bases and J by 4 bases, leaving 11 bases between them. Methods used by the authors: Nucleated cell number was recorded as an estimate derived from reference gene primer amplification. Produced via immunoSEQ multiplex PCR; TCRdb's table is partial and in-frame only. D and trimming were read from the DNA, whereas the V and J calls and clone size are those reported in that table. The data show more than 200,000 clones, 70% to 85% seen once. Material for sequencing was peripheral blood. The receptor was derived from a woman in her forties who had recovered from COVID-19. The V call is TRBV11-1, the J call TRBJ2-2; tentative D call: TRBD2 (6 bases). Written as DNA, the CDR3 is TGTGCCAGCAGCTTATACGGGAGTAGCACCGGGGAGCTGTTTTTT. It translates to CASSLYGSSTGELFF.